This T cell receptor beta chain was captured by sequencing in a study of blood T cell repertoires in COVID-19 (dated by TCRdb to the early 2020s). About the investigation overall: Samples from collaborators originated in the United States, Italy and Spain and spanned both the acute and convalescent phases of COVID-19. The prospective study material was composed of cDNA or gDNA derived from T cells, B-cell-depleted T cells, or PBMCs. Deeply sampled blood TCRbeta repertoires from subjects exposed to, actively infected with, or recovered from COVID-19 were included in the dataset. The repertoires were released in a freely available public database meant as a resource for research on the immune response to SARS-CoV-2. Samples came from the ongoing ImmuneRACE study (first 160 participants) plus 1,254 subjects from 6 global collaborators. A de-identified subject ID, COVID-19 status, age in years and sex were almost always included in the sample metadata. Where available, HLA class I and class II types were taken from metadata supplied by the sample provider and were not determined by assay-based typing. Overall results and qualifications from the work: How much clinical and demographic metadata was included differed by source and by participant, and the metadata was provided uncurated.

With regard to this clone: Its specific antigen is unknown. No clone much larger than this one lies a single base away; base qualities are absent.

The cysteine opens and the phenylalanine closes a CDR3 of 11 amino acids. Just CDR3 DNA is preserved here, 33 bases in frame from base 1. The germline V gene provides CDR1 SGHRS and CDR2 YFSETQ. V lost 6 bases and J lost 4 bases; the stretch between them is 8 bases long. Another Seattle source contributed samples from volunteer blood donors who had recovered from COVID-19. The collaborating institutions used their own protocols to collect whole blood in K2EDTA tubes. Collaborator samples were shipped for TCRbeta analysis as frozen whole blood, isolated PBMCs, or DNA extracted from either sample type. TCRbeta CDR3 regions were amplified from genomic DNA by means of the immunoSEQ Assay, a bias-controlled multiplex PCR. The original methods were these. The number of nucleated cells in each sample was estimated by amplification of reference gene primers within the assay. Sequence reads were collapsed and filtered to measure the absolute abundance of every unique TCRbeta CDR3 rearrangement. For each sample, productive Simpson clonality was calculated as the square root of Simpson's diversity index over productive rearrangements. This is the immuneACCESS table as TCRdb keeps it, with only in-frame sequences that have V and J called. A part of the clones is gone; compared with another copy, unresolved V genes explain less than half, and the rest is unexplained. V, J and clone size are those of that table, while D and trimming were read from the DNA. The sample has under 300,000 clones on record, 80% to 90% of them singletons. The biggest ten clones account for around 1.5% of the sample.

The sequence was obtained from a woman aged 40 to 50 who had recovered from COVID-19. Source material: peripheral blood. This receptor chain uses TRBV5-1 and TRBJ2-7; the D gene is perhaps TRBD1, on 5 matching bases. At the DNA level, the sequence is TGCGCCAGCACGGACACTTACGAGCAGTACTTC. The resulting protein is CASTDTYEQYF.